This entry describes one T cell receptor (beta chain). The antigen is undetermined. The V gene lost 5 bases and the J gene lost 2 bases, with 13 bases spanning the gap. CDR3 length: 16 amino acids. CDR1 is SEHNR, CDR2 FQNEAQ, per germline (reference sequence). This sample is drawn from a study of PD-L1 blockade in urothelial cancer. On the study more broadly: About 90% of the 29 patients were men with bladder-origin urothelial cancer. The median number of T cells present in blood samples was approximately 140,000. Findings of the study overall: Tumor-associated clones in blood expanded more at 3 weeks in durable-benefit patients.

This table comes from immunoSEQ multiplex PCR, and its TCRdb copy is limited to in-frame clones, with some not included. The data hold 40,000 to 45,000 clones, with around four fifths observed a single time. As for time point: peripheral blood 6 weeks after treatment start. Locally advanced or metastatic urothelial carcinoma was diagnosed in the patients. This TCR derives from a man between 60 and 70 years old with urothelial cancer. Sequences were derived from PBMCs, sampled around atezolizumab (anti-PD-L1) treatment. The chain links TRBV7-9 to TRBJ2-6; D perhaps matches TRBD1 (8 bases). CDR3: CASSITGGAGANVLTF. Written as DNA, the CDR3 is TGTGCCAGCAGCATTACAGGGGGGGCTGGGGCCAACGTCCTGACTTTC.